This entry lists 5 T cell receptor beta chains sequenced from one sample in a study of blood T cell repertoires in COVID-19. The data were produced by immunoSEQ multiplex PCR, yet TCRdb's version contains in-frame clones alone and is incomplete. The table records 350,000 to 450,000 clones, 85% of them present only once. Input material: peripheral blood. The receptors stem from a woman younger than 30 with acute or convalescent COVID-19.

This clone has only one observation. The gene calls are TRBV5-5 and TRBJ2-3; TRBD2 matches at 11 bases. J gave up 0 bases and V 4 bases, and 4 bases lay outside the gene matches. This CDR3 has 16 residues. The germline gives CDR1 SGHKS, CDR2 YYEKEE (reference sequence). CDR3 nucleotide sequence: TGTGCCAGCAGCCCGGGACTAGCGGAGAGCACAGATACGCAGTATTTT. Encoded protein: CASSPGLAESTDTQYF.

The V gene is TRBV4-1, the J gene TRBJ2-7; no definite D call. CDR3 size: 12 residues. Deletions cut 4 bases from V and 4 bases from J, with 8 bases between. Germline-derived CDR1 and CDR2 are MGHRA and YSYEKL. Written as DNA, the CDR3 is TGCGCCAGCAGCCCCTCGGAGTACGAGCAGTACTTC. Translating gives CASSPSEYEQYF.

The chain uses TRBV5-1 and TRBJ2-7; possible D gene TRBD1, 6 bases. CDR1 and CDR2 from the germline V gene are SGHRS and YFSETQ. Trimming took 7 bases from V and 6 from J, leaving 20 bases between them. The CDR3 is made up of 14 amino acids. For the CDR3, the DNA is TGCGCCAGCCGAGAGGTAACAGGGTTTAGCGAGCAGTACTTC. It translates to CASREVTGFSEQYF. Complete variable domain (other parts from reference TRBV5-1 and TRBJ2-7): KAGVTQTPRYLIKTRGQQVTLSCSPISGHRSVSWYQQTPGQGLQFLFEYFSETQRNKGNFPGRFSGRQFSNSRSEMNVSTLELGDSALYLCASREVTGFSEQYFGPGTRLTVT.

The chain uses TRBV7-9 and TRBJ1-6; D not resolved. The CDR3 spans 14 residues. In germline, CDR1 is SEHNR, CDR2 FQNEAQ (reference sequence). Trimming removed 2 bases from V and 5 bases from J, with 7 bases in between. The CDR3 reads CASSLREDNSPLHF. In DNA form, the CDR3 reads TGTGCCAGCAGCTTAAGGGAGGATAATTCACCCCTCCACTTT.

The chain links TRBV21-1 to TRBJ1-2. TRBV21-1 is described as a pseudogene. CDR3 length equals 12 residues. DNA of the CDR3: TGTGCCAGCAGCAACTCCTCCTATGGCTACACCTTC. This encodes CASSNSSYGYTF.